These 24 T cell receptor beta chains were sequenced from one sample in a study of T cell responses to AZD1222 COVID-19 vaccine. The data were produced by immunoSEQ multiplex PCR, yet TCRdb's version contains in-frame clones alone and is incomplete. The table records approximately 180,000 clones, roughly 91% of them present only once. The source material was peripheral blood, sampled 28 days after the second dose of the MenACWY control vaccine. The origin of the receptors is an adult who received the MenACWY meningococcal vaccine as a control.

The CDR3 nucleotides are TGTGCCAGCAGCCCTCCCGACAGTAAGGGAGGTGAGCAGTTCTTC. This encodes CASSPPDSKGGEQFF. This chain joins TRBV7-9 and TRBJ2-1, with D perhaps TRBD2 (6 bases). CDR1 and CDR2 (germline): SEHNR, FQNEAQ (reference sequence). V gave up 5 bases and J gave up 9 bases, with 20 bases separating them. This CDR3 is built from 15 residues.

The CDR3 loop reads CAWGGTGLGYTF. The CDR3 DNA sequence: TGTGCCTGGGGTGGGACAGGGTTGGGCTACACCTTC. The chain recombines TRBV30 with TRBJ1-2, with 9 bases identical to TRBD1. Germline CDR1 GTSNPN, CDR2 SVGIG (reference sequence). J was trimmed by 8 bases and V by 5 bases; bases with no gene match: 6. There are 12 residues in the CDR3.

The J gene is TRBJ1-2, the V gene TRBV5-1; D possibly corresponds to TRBD1 (5 bases). V lost 4 bases and J lost 3, with 16 bases in between. This CDR3 has 15 residues. Germline V gene sequence: CDR1 SGHRS, CDR2 YFSETQ. In nucleotides, the CDR3 is TGCGCCAGCAGCCCGGGGGTGGCAGGGCACTATGGCTACACCTTC. It codes for CASSPGVAGHYGYTF.

The rearrangement uses TRBV28 and TRBJ2-5; TRBD1 agrees at 8 bases. V dropped 6 bases and J dropped 5; count of bases not matched to a gene: 8. Germline CDR1 reads MDHEN; CDR2 reads SYDVKM. This CDR3 region has 14 residues. CDR3 coding DNA: TGTGCCAGCAGCAGCTCAGGGGGCAGGGAGACCCAGTACTTC. Translated: CASSSSGGRETQYF. The full variable domain, completed using reference TRBV28 and TRBJ2-5, is DVKVTQSSRYLVKRTGEKVFLECVQDMDHENMFWYRQDPGLGLRLIYFSYDVKMKEKGDIPEGYSVSREKKERFSLILESASTNQTSMYLCASSSSGGRETQYFGPGTRLLVL.

The chain links TRBV6-1 to TRBJ1-1, with unresolved D. The germline V and J ends were trimmed by 2 bases and 5 bases, with 9 bases remaining between them. Per germline, CDR1 MNHNS and CDR2 SASEGT. This CDR3 region has 13 residues. The DNA of the CDR3 is TGTGCCAGCAGTGAAAGAGCGGGGACTGAAGCTTTCTTT. It translates to CASSERAGTEAFF.

V is TRBV10-3 and J is TRBJ2-5; 10 nucleotides align to TRBD2. Per the germline V gene, CDR1 is ENHRY and CDR2 is SYGVKD. The CDR3 runs to 14 residues. The J segment lost 4 bases and the V segment lost 6 bases, leaving 5 bases of the junction unmatched. The CDR3 loop is CAIRAIAGGETQYF. The CDR3 nucleotides are TGTGCCATCAGGGCCATAGCGGGGGGAGAGACCCAGTACTTC.

The V gene is TRBV6-6, the J gene TRBJ1-1; the D is unclear. The V end lost 5 bases, the J end lost 0 bases, and 10 bases lay between the germline ends. CDR3 length: 14 amino acids. Per germline, CDR1 MNHNY and CDR2 SVGAGI (reference sequence). The CDR3 protein is CASSTRSVNTEAFF. In DNA, the CDR3 is TGTGCCAGCAGTACCCGTTCGGTGAACACTGAAGCTTTCTTT.

The chain joins TRBV12-3 or TRBV12-4 to TRBJ2-7, with a weak D call TRBD2 (5 bases). The V and J ends lost 5 bases and 5 bases respectively, with 13 bases between them. This CDR3 is built from 13 residues. CDR3 protein: CASSITGNNEQYF. For the CDR3, the DNA is TGTGCCAGCAGTATAACCGGGAACAACGAGCAGTACTTC.

This clone has a handful of counts. The DNA for the CDR3 is TGTGCCAGCAGCTTAGAATCGGGAAAGATGAACACTGAAGCTTTCTTT. Protein: CASSLESGKMNTEAFF. This chain joins TRBV7-3 and TRBJ1-1; D gene unclear. V was pared by 2 bases and J by 0 bases, with 13 bases between. This CDR3 is 16 amino acids long. From germline, CDR1 is SGHTA and CDR2 FQGTGA.

V usage is TRBV18 and J usage is TRBJ1-1, with D unclear. Between the trimmed V and J ends, which lost 2 bases and 6 bases, there was a span of 13 bases. This CDR3 is 14 amino acids long. Germline V gives CDR1 KGHSH, CDR2 LQKENI. The CDR3 DNA follows: TGTGCCAGCTCACCAGCACTCGAGAGCCCTGAAGCTTTCTTT. Protein: CASSPALESPEAFF.

V usage is TRBV6-2 or TRBV6-3 and J usage is TRBJ1-5; D is undetermined. The CDR3 runs 15 residues. Germline-derived CDR1 and CDR2 are MNHEY and SVGEGT. The germline V and J ends were trimmed by 1 base and 3 bases, with 10 bases remaining between them. The CDR3 sequence is CASSYLRQANQPQHF. The CDR3 DNA reads TGTGCCAGCAGTTACTTAAGGCAGGCCAATCAGCCCCAGCATTTT.

V and J are TRBV19 and TRBJ1-2; 7 nucleotides line up with TRBD1. The CDR3 extends over 15 amino acids. Germline-derived CDR1 and CDR2 are LNHDA and SQIVND (reference sequence). Trimming removed 6 bases from V and 4 bases from J; junction bases left unmatched: 11. The CDR3 region is CASRNPGQNSYGYTF. Written as DNA, the CDR3 is TGTGCCAGTAGGAATCCGGGACAGAATTCCTATGGCTACACCTTC. Combining the CDR3 with reference TRBV19 and TRBJ1-2 gives the whole variable domain DGGITQSPKYLFRKEGQNVTLSCEQNLNHDAMYWYRQDPGQGLRLIYYSQIVNDFQKGDIAEGYSVSREKKESFPLTVTSAQKNPTAFYLCASRNPGQNSYGYTFGSGTRLTVV.

The J gene is TRBJ1-3, the V gene TRBV4-1; 8 bases map to TRBD1. Losses at the gene ends were 3 bases for V and 4 bases for J; bases not matched to a gene: 8. The germline gives CDR1 MGHRA, CDR2 YSYEKL. The CDR3 consists of 16 residues. The CDR3 protein is CASSHPPGGQGNTIYF. The CDR3 nucleotides read TGCGCCAGCAGCCACCCTCCAGGGGGCCAAGGAAACACCATATATTTT.

CDR3 DNA sequence: TGTGCCAGCAGGGGACGTTATGGCTACACCTTC. Encoded protein: CASRGRYGYTF. The V call is TRBV27, the J call TRBJ1-2, with D perhaps matching TRBD1 (5 bases). In germline, CDR1 is MNHEY, CDR2 SMNVEV (reference sequence). The CDR3 has 11 residues. The germline V and J ends were trimmed by 6 bases and 5 bases, with 7 bases remaining between them.

The V and J genes are TRBV6-1 and TRBJ1-2; 9 positions match TRBD1. The CDR3 extends over 14 amino acids. Germline CDR1 is MNHNS and CDR2 is SASEGT. Trimming took 2 bases from V and 5 from J; bases not matched to a gene: 3. The CDR3 coding sequence is TGTGCCAGCAGTGAAAACGGACAGGGGTATGGCTACACCTTC. As protein: CASSENGQGYGYTF.

As for this clone: This same CDR3 is encoded by further DNA sequences in the sample. This chain connects TRBV5-1 to TRBJ2-3, with a tentative D call TRBD2 (6 bases). CDR3 length: 14 residues. Germline V gives CDR1 SGHRS, CDR2 YFSETQ. Trimming took off 4 bases at V and 3 bases at J, with 12 bases between the two ends. In nucleotides, the CDR3 is TGCGCCAGCAGCGATCCGGGACTGACAGATACGCAGTATTTT. Translation gives CASSDPGLTDTQYF.

The J gene is TRBJ1-2, the V gene TRBV30; the match to TRBD1 covers 9 bases. This CDR3 has 12 amino acids. Germline lookup yields CDR1 GTSNPN and CDR2 SVGIG (reference sequence). Germline trimming cut 1 base from V and 12 bases from J; bases unmatched to any gene: 6. The chain's CDR3 is CAWSGGQGGNTF. The CDR3 DNA reads as TGTGCCTGGAGTGGGGGACAGGGCGGTAACACCTTC.

This clone appeared a single time. V is TRBV6-5 and J is TRBJ1-2, with TRBD1 matching over 8 bases. Losses at the gene ends were 8 bases for V and 7 bases for J; bases not matched to a gene: 6. The germline V gene has CDR1 MNHEY and CDR2 SVGAGI. CDR3 size: 12 residues. The CDR3 region is CASCRDRTGYTF. The CDR3 DNA reads TGTGCCAGCTGTCGGGACAGGACTGGCTACACCTTC.

The chain combines TRBV11-2 with TRBJ1-4; D ambiguous. The germline CDR1 and CDR2 sequences are SGHAT and FQNNGV. The CDR3 contains 16 residues. V lost 4 bases and J lost 0, with 12 bases in between. The CDR3 sequence: CASSSYGSATNEKLFF. The CDR3, as DNA: TGTGCCAGCAGCTCATATGGAAGCGCAACTAATGAAAAACTGTTTTTT.

The gene calls are TRBV7-2 and TRBJ1-1; no definite D call. V lost 3 bases and J lost 0, with 8 bases in between. The CDR3 runs 14 residues. Germline CDR1 SGHTA, CDR2 FQGNSA. CDR3 protein: CASSFSPMNTEAFF. CDR3 DNA: TGTGCCAGCAGCTTCAGCCCAATGAACACTGAAGCTTTCTTT.

V usage is TRBV25-1 and J usage is TRBJ1-1, with D tentatively TRBD1 (5 bases). Trimming pared 4 bases from V and 5 bases from J, leaving 14 bases between. The CDR3 extends over 14 amino acids. Germline CDR1 and CDR2: MGHDK and SYGVNS. The CDR3 DNA follows: TGTGCCAGCAGTGTCGACGGGGCCAGGACTGAAGCTTTCTTT. Protein: CASSVDGARTEAFF.

The chain couples TRBV3-1 (or the pseudogene TRBV3-2) to TRBJ2-1; D is possibly TRBD1 or TRBD2 (5 bases each). CDR3 length: 14 amino acids. Deletions cut 1 base from V and 3 bases from J, with 7 bases between. Germline CDR1 is LGHDT and CDR2 is YNNKEL (reference sequence). The CDR3 here is CASSQGGVYNEQFF. CDR3 bases: TGTGCCAGCAGCCAAGGAGGGGTCTACAATGAGCAGTTCTTC.

J is TRBJ1-3 and V is TRBV7-2; D call uncertain. V was pared by 1 base and J by 7 bases, with 17 bases between. The CDR3 totals 16 residues. Germline-derived CDR1 and CDR2 are SGHTA and FQGNSA. The CDR3 loop reads CASSLGGVRTGNTIYF. CDR3 coding DNA: TGTGCCAGCAGCTTAGGTGGGGTCAGGACCGGCAACACCATATATTTT.

The chain uses TRBV3-1 (or the pseudogene TRBV3-2) and TRBJ2-3, with 8 bases identical to TRBD2. The trim removed 4 bases at V and 2 bases at J, leaving 8 bases unmatched. This CDR3 comprises 16 residues. Germline V gene sequence: CDR1 LGHDT, CDR2 YNNKEL (reference sequence). The CDR3 region has the DNA TGTGCCAGCAGCCTCATAGCGGGGCCCTTCACAGATACGCAGTATTTT. It encodes CASSLIAGPFTDTQYF.